A single sample gave rise to the 28 T cell receptor beta chains below, sequenced in a study of CD8 T cells in Susac syndrome. Reverse transcription of roughly 0.45 to 1 ug RNA was carried out with random hexamers. Each CDR3 protein gets one entry after TCRdb re-called the immunoSEQ multiplex PCR reads with MiXCR. The table lists 90,000 to 150,000 distinct CDR3 sequences, less than 95% of them singletons. Sequencing was performed on CD4+ T cells from PBMCs. Every receptor here comes from a human donor in good health.

The CDR3 DNA sequence: TGTGCCAGCAGTTACTCTACCGGGACCATATACGAGCAGTACTTC. Encoded protein: CASSYSTGTIYEQYF. The J gene is TRBJ2-7, the V gene TRBV6-6; TRBD1 or TRBD2 may be the D gene (5 bases each). V lost 0 bases and J 4 bases, leaving 13 bases between the germline ends. This CDR3 comprises 15 residues. Germline loops: CDR1 MNHNY, CDR2 SVGAGI (reference sequence).

This clonotype was found a few times. J is TRBJ2-1 and V is TRBV7-3, with 11 bases that match TRBD2. Germline V gene lookup returns CDR1 SGHTA and CDR2 FQGTGA. The CDR3 loop spans 15 amino acids. J gave up 7 bases and V 8 bases, and 10 bases lay outside the gene matches. The CDR3 DNA is TGTGCCAGCTCCCTTCCGACTAGCGGGACGAATGAGCAGTTCTTC. Translation: CASSLPTSGTNEQFF.

J is TRBJ2-3 and V is TRBV7-3; 8 positions match TRBD2. With 6 bases clipped from V and 5 bases from J, the junction kept 16 bases outside the gene matches. The CDR3 spans 17 residues. Germline V gene sequence: CDR1 SGHTA, CDR2 FQGTGA. CDR3 sequence: CASRRSTGTRTKDTQYF. The DNA of the CDR3 is TGTGCCAGCAGGCGATCGACCGGGACTAGGACCAAAGATACGCAGTATTTT.

The chain employs TRBV30 and TRBJ2-1; TRBD2 agrees at 11 bases. V gave up 2 bases and J gave up 5 bases; unmatched junction bases: 5. Germline V gene data show CDR1 as GTSNPN and CDR2 as SVGIG (reference sequence). The CDR3 totals 15 residues. The CDR3, as DNA: TGTGCCTGGAGTCCCCCGACTAGCGGGAACAATGAGCAGTTCTTC. As protein: CAWSPPTSGNNEQFF.

This chain connects TRBV2 to TRBJ2-3, with 9 bases that match TRBD2. The CDR3 contains 14 residues. V lost 4 bases, J lost 3 bases, and 2 bases stayed unmatched. Germline loops: CDR1 SNHLY, CDR2 FYNNEI. CDR3 sequence: CASSGLAVTDTQYF. The CDR3 nucleotides read TGTGCCAGCAGTGGACTAGCGGTGACAGATACGCAGTATTTT.

The rearrangement links TRBV18 to TRBJ2-5, with D possibly matching TRBD2 (5 bases). CDR3 length: 12 residues. Germline CDR1 KGHSH, CDR2 LQKENI. Deletions cut 4 bases from V and 2 bases from J, with 5 bases between. In nucleotides, the CDR3 is TGTGCCAGCTCACGGAGGCAAGAGACCCAGTACTTC. As protein: CASSRRQETQYF.

V and J are TRBV30 and TRBJ2-1; tentatively, D is TRBD2 (5 bases). There are 13 residues in the CDR3. V was shortened by 0 bases and J by 9 bases, with 12 bases between the two germline ends. The V gene's germline CDR1 is GTSNPN and CDR2 SVGIG (reference sequence). The CDR3 nucleotides read TGTGCCTGGAGTGTGAGGGCTGACGGTGAGCAGTTCTTC. Translation gives CAWSVRADGEQFF.

The chain links TRBV6-5 to TRBJ2-7; D unresolved. CDR1 MNHEY and CDR2 SVGAGI come from the germline V gene. V lost 6 bases to trimming and J lost 2 bases, with 17 bases between them. The CDR3 sequence is 15 residues long. CDR3 protein: CASSYLPDSTYEQYF. CDR3 DNA: TGTGCCAGCAGCTACCTCCCCGACTCGACCTACGAGCAGTACTTC.

With regard to this clonotype: At one end, the junction sequence differs from germline, possibly due to a read error. The rearrangement joins TRBV7-9 to TRBJ2-1; D is ambiguous. Germline lookup yields CDR1 SEHNR and CDR2 FQNEAQ (reference sequence). The CDR3 length is 12 residues. Here the CDR3 reads CASSTSMSPPGF. The CDR3 bases are TGTGCCAGCAGTACCTCAATGAGTCCCCCGGGCTTC.

The genes are TRBV18 and TRBJ1-1; 9 bases are shared with TRBD1. The trim removed 6 bases at V and 1 base at J, leaving 6 bases unmatched. CDR1 is KGHSH and CDR2 is LQKENI in the germline V gene. The CDR3 loop spans 15 amino acids. CDR3 bases: TGTGCCAGCTCGCGGACAGGGGAATGGAACACTGAAGCTTTCTTT. Translating gives CASSRTGEWNTEAFF.

The V and J genes are TRBV5-1 and TRBJ2-1; 10 bases are a match to TRBD2. The CDR3 has 14 amino acids. Trimming removed 3 bases from V and 9 bases from J; junction bases left unmatched: 6. Germline V gene data show CDR1 as SGHRS and CDR2 as YFSETQ. CDR3 DNA: TGCGCCAGCAGCTCAGGCGGACTAGCGGCTGAGCAGTTCTTC. This encodes CASSSGGLAAEQFF.

This sequence joins TRBV3-1 and TRBJ2-7; 10 bases line up with TRBD2. With 1 base clipped from V and 5 bases from J, the junction kept 8 bases outside the gene matches. Germline CDR1 and CDR2: LGHDT and YNNKEL (reference sequence). CDR3 size: 16 residues. The DNA for the CDR3 is TGTGCCAGCAGCCAAGGGGCACTAGCGGGAAACAACGAGCAGTACTTC. It translates to CASSQGALAGNNEQYF.

The rearrangement links TRBV7-9 to TRBJ1-2; a possible D gene is TRBD1 (6 bases). Trimming shortened V by 6 bases and J by 0 bases, and 17 bases separated the two germline ends. CDR1 is SEHNR, CDR2 FQNEAQ, per germline (reference sequence). This CDR3 contains 16 residues. This CDR3 is CASRHTGTLANYGYTF. The DNA of the CDR3 is TGTGCCAGCAGGCACACCGGGACACTCGCTAACTATGGCTACACCTTC.

The J gene is TRBJ2-7, the V gene TRBV27, with TRBD2 matching over 10 bases. The CDR3 has 18 residues. Germline values: CDR1 MNHEY, CDR2 SMNVEV (reference sequence). Losses at the gene ends were 0 bases for V and 4 bases for J; bases not matched to a gene: 12. As DNA, the CDR3 is TGTGCCAGCAGTTTATCGGCATATAGCGGGAGGACTACGTACGAGCAGTACTTC. This translates into CASSLSAYSGRTTYEQYF.

The V gene is TRBV5-1, the J gene TRBJ2-7; 12 nucleotides line up with TRBD2. This CDR3 comprises 17 residues. V was pared by 0 bases and J by 2 bases, with 6 bases of the junction left unmatched. CDR1 is SGHRS, CDR2 YFSETQ, per germline. CDR3 DNA: TGCGCCAGCAGCTTGGGACTAGCGGGAGATACAGCCTACGAGCAGTACTTC. As protein: CASSLGLAGDTAYEQYF.

V and J are TRBV27 and TRBJ2-2, with D tentatively TRBD1 (5 bases). With 7 bases removed from V and 5 bases from J, the gap between germline ends came to 14 bases. This CDR3 spans 14 amino acids. Germline CDR1 reads MNHEY; CDR2 reads SMNVEV (reference sequence). As DNA, the CDR3 is TGTGCCAGCACCCGACAGCACCTTACCGGGGAGCTGTTTTTT. Its translation is CASTRQHLTGELFF.

V and J are TRBV7-2 and TRBJ2-5, with D tentatively TRBD1 (5 bases). The length of the CDR3 is 15 residues. Trimming removed 1 base from V and 5 bases from J, with 14 bases in between. CDR1 and CDR2 (germline): SGHTA, FQGNSA. Written as DNA, the CDR3 is TGTGCCAGCAGCTTAGGTGGCGTAGGGGTTGAGACCCAGTACTTC. Protein: CASSLGGVGVETQYF.

The chain employs TRBV5-1 and TRBJ1-1; TRBD1 aligns across 11 bases. Trimming took 3 bases from V and 5 from J; bases not matched to a gene: 9. Germline V lookup: CDR1 SGHRS, CDR2 YFSETQ. The CDR3 has 16 amino acids. The CDR3 sequence is CASSWPRDRGGTEAFF. The CDR3 DNA sequence: TGCGCCAGCAGCTGGCCCCGGGACAGGGGGGGGACTGAAGCTTTCTTT.

This chain joins TRBV28 and TRBJ1-5; D is undetermined. In germline, CDR1 is MDHEN, CDR2 SYDVKM. This CDR3 has 13 residues. The V end lost 1 base, the J end lost 4 bases, and 5 bases lay between the germline ends. In nucleotides, the CDR3 is TGTGCCAGCAGTTTATTAGGAAATCAGCCCCAGCATTTT. Protein product: CASSLLGNQPQHF. The variable domain in full, with the rest retrieved from reference TRBV28 and TRBJ1-5, is DVKVTQSSRYLVKRTGEKVFLECVQDMDHENMFWYRQDPGLGLRLIYFSYDVKMKEKGDIPEGYSVSREKKERFSLILESASTNQTSMYLCASSLLGNQPQHFGDGTRLSIL.

The chain couples TRBV25-1 to TRBJ2-5; TRBD1 might be the D (6 bases). Germline V lookup: CDR1 MGHDK, CDR2 SYGVNS. The CDR3 has 12 amino acids. The V end lost 10 bases, the J end lost 3 bases, and 12 bases lay between the germline ends. The CDR3 bases are TGTGCCACCAGGGGCTCTGAAGAGACCCAGTACTTC. It translates to CATRGSEETQYF.

The chain uses TRBV18 and TRBJ1-2, with D perhaps matching TRBD1 (5 bases). This CDR3 region has 15 residues. V lost 2 bases and J lost 1, with 11 bases in between. CDR1 KGHSH and CDR2 LQKENI come from the germline V gene. CDR3 bases: TGTGCCAGCTCACCATCAGGGACTAATAACTATGGCTACACCTTC. Encoded protein: CASSPSGTNNYGYTF.

The gene calls are TRBV5-1 and TRBJ1-2; D unclear. V was clipped by 0 bases and J by 8 bases, with 14 bases between them. This CDR3 contains 14 residues. Germline CDR1 is SGHRS and CDR2 is YFSETQ. CDR3 amino acids: CASSLAQPLGGYTF. CDR3 in DNA: TGCGCCAGCAGCTTGGCCCAGCCCCTTGGAGGCTACACCTTC.

The chain couples TRBV7-9 to TRBJ1-2; TRBD1 aligns across 7 bases. CDR3 length equals 15 residues. Germline values: CDR1 SEHNR, CDR2 FQNEAQ (reference sequence). V gave up 8 bases and J gave up 2 bases; unmatched junction bases: 11. CDR3 nucleotide sequence: TGTGCCAGCGAACTCCCCCTAGGGGGCAACTATGGCTACACCTTC. Amino acid sequence: CASELPLGGNYGYTF.

This clonotype showed up just once. This sequence joins TRBV25-1 and TRBJ1-2, with D unclear. Trimming removed 4 bases at V and 6 bases at J, with 15 bases between. Germline assignment: CDR1 MGHDK and CDR2 SYGVNS. The CDR3 is 14 amino acids. CDR3 sequence: CASSASGGNHGYTF. CDR3 in DNA: TGTGCCAGCAGTGCCTCCGGAGGGAACCATGGCTACACCTTC.

The chain carries TRBV7-9 and TRBJ1-4, with D uncertain. V was clipped by 5 bases and J by 8 bases, with 9 bases between them. The V gene's germline CDR1 is SEHNR and CDR2 FQNEAQ (reference sequence). This CDR3 has 12 residues. CDR3 region: CASSLRGEKLFF. The CDR3 DNA follows: TGTGCCAGCAGCCTCCGCGGGGAAAAACTGTTTTTT. Drawing the rest from reference TRBV7-9 and TRBJ1-4, the complete variable domain is DTGVSQNPRHKITKRGQNVTFRCDPISEHNRLYWYRQTLGQGPEFLTYFQNEAQLEKSRLLSDRFSAERPKGSFSTLEIQRTEQGDSAMYLCASSLRGEKLFFGSGTQLSVL.

The chain uses TRBV20-1 and TRBJ1-5; no reliable D call. The length of the CDR3 is 14 residues. Germline-derived CDR1 and CDR2 are DFQATT and SNEGSKA (reference sequence). V gave up 1 base and J gave up 4 bases, with 11 bases separating them. The CDR3 DNA is TGCAGTGCTAGAGTGGGCGGGTCAAATCAGCCCCAGCATTTT. Its protein is CSARVGGSNQPQHF.

This clonotype was recorded once. The chain employs TRBV7-9 and TRBJ2-3; D call uncertain. CDR1 and CDR2 (germline): SEHNR, FQNEAQ (reference sequence). CDR3 size: 16 residues. The V end lost 1 base, the J end lost 0 bases, and 11 bases lay between the germline ends. The CDR3 here is CASSLETWSSTDTQYF. The DNA for the CDR3 is TGTGCCAGCAGCTTAGAGACTTGGTCTAGCACAGATACGCAGTATTTT.

The chain joins TRBV6-2 or TRBV6-3 to TRBJ1-2; a possible D gene is TRBD1 (5 bases). Per germline, CDR1 MNHEY and CDR2 SVGEGT. V lost 4 bases and J lost 6, with 21 bases in between. CDR3 size: 16 residues. In DNA form, the CDR3 reads TGTGCCAGCAGTTTGGTCGGGCAGGGCTTTAGGGATGGCTACACCTTC. Translation gives CASSLVGQGFRDGYTF.